What follows are 28 T cell receptor beta chains derived from one specimen sequenced in a study of patients and donors after allogeneic stem cell transplantation (dated by TCRdb to about 2020). Library preparation employed RT-PCR. TCRdb records NextSeq 550 as the sequencer. The public reads were reanalyzed by TCRdb: fastp trimming at Q25, MiXCR alignment, in-frame beta chains only. Rows with a matching CDR3 protein are joined into one entry that keeps the most common DNA and genes. This sample gives more than 150,000 distinct CDR3 sequences in total; 41% of them show up just once. Together, the top ten hold 30% to 35% of the sample. Input material: blood, either unsorted or a sorted T cell fraction (not recorded which). These receptors were taken from a human donor who was either an allogeneic HSCT recipient or a stem cell or donor lymphocyte infusion donor (not recorded which). It is not recorded whose cells these are; they may come from a transplant donor.

The CDR3 DNA is TGTGCCAGCAGACCCATCGACGGTGGGGCCCAGCCCACCTTC. Amino acid sequence: CASRPIDGGAQPTF. The chain uses TRBV6-5 and TRBJ1-2, with D maybe TRBD1 (5 bases). CDR3 size: 14 residues. The V and J ends lost 6 bases and 13 bases respectively, with 24 bases between them. CDR1 MNHEY and CDR2 SVGAGI come from the germline V gene.

The chain combines TRBV7-2 with TRBJ2-3, with 9 bases matching TRBD1. The CDR3 covers 15 residues. Germline CDR1 SGHTA, CDR2 FQGNSA. V was clipped by 3 bases and J by 5 bases; unmatched bases: 6. The CDR3 loop reads CASSFPQGAGDTQYF. In DNA form, the CDR3 reads TGTGCCAGCAGCTTTCCACAGGGGGCAGGAGATACGCAGTATTTT.

The J gene is TRBJ1-1, the V gene TRBV6-5, with D perhaps TRBD1 (6 bases). The length of the CDR3 is 19 residues. V was shortened by 0 bases and J by 1 base, with 21 bases between the two germline ends. Germline assignment: CDR1 MNHEY and CDR2 SVGAGI. CDR3 loop: CASSYSIRYAGARNTEAFF. CDR3 sequence (DNA): TGTGCCAGCAGTTACTCGATTAGATATGCAGGGGCGCGGAACACTGAAGCTTTCTTT.

Concerning this clonotype: The junction departs from germline at one end; a sequencing error may be responsible. J is TRBJ1-6 and V is TRBV2; D not resolved. The CDR3 is made up of 18 amino acids. CDR1 is SNHLY, CDR2 FYNNEI, per germline. The CDR3 coding sequence is TGTGCCAGCACCGAACGGCAGGCCCTTAGCTCCTATAATTCAACCCTCCACTTT. Translating it yields CASTERQALSSYNSTLHF.

Only a few counts were recorded for this clonotype. This rearrangement joins TRBV5-1 to TRBJ2-1; 14 positions match TRBD2. With 3 bases clipped from V and 5 bases from J, the junction kept 1 base outside the gene matches. CDR1 is SGHRS, CDR2 YFSETQ, per germline. CDR3 length equals 15 residues. CDR3: CASSWGLAGDNEQFF. The CDR3 coding sequence is TGCGCCAGCAGCTGGGGACTAGCGGGAGACAATGAGCAGTTCTTC. The variable domain in full, with the rest retrieved from reference TRBV5-1 and TRBJ2-1, is KAGVTQTPRYLIKTRGQQVTLSCSPISGHRSVSWYQQTPGQGLQFLFEYFSETQRNKGNFPGRFSGRQFSNSRSEMNVSTLELGDSALYLCASSWGLAGDNEQFFGPGTRLTVL.

This clonotype has a handful of counts. The CDR3 is CASSQQGDGSAFF. The CDR3 region has the DNA TGCGCCAGCAGCCAGCAAGGGGATGGATCGGCTTTCTTT. The chain links TRBV5-1 to TRBJ1-1; possibly TRBD1 for D (5 bases). The V end was cut by 4 bases, the J end by 11 bases, with 18 bases between. The CDR3 runs 13 residues. Germline-derived CDR1 and CDR2 are SGHRS and YFSETQ. Full variable domain (outside the CDR3, taken from reference TRBV5-1 and TRBJ1-1): KAGVTQTPRYLIKTRGQQVTLSCSPISGHRSVSWYQQTPGQGLQFLFEYFSETQRNKGNFPGRFSGRQFSNSRSEMNVSTLELGDSALYLCASSQQGDGSAFFGQGTRLTVV.

The V call is TRBV4-2, the J call TRBJ2-7; no clear D gene. Germline V gene sequence: CDR1 LGHNA, CDR2 YNFKEQ. V was pared by 6 bases and J by 6 bases, with 12 bases between. The CDR3 length is 12 residues. The CDR3 region is CASSTVGVEQYF. CDR3 nucleotides: TGTGCCAGCAGTACCGTGGGCGTCGAGCAGTACTTC.

The genes are TRBV6-2 or TRBV6-3 and TRBJ1-5; possible D gene TRBD1, 5 bases. CDR1 is MNHEY and CDR2 is SVGEGT in the germline V gene. V dropped 5 bases and J dropped 9 bases, with 17 bases sitting between them. CDR3 size: 14 residues. For the CDR3, the DNA is TGTGCCAGCAGTCCGGGCGGACACCATCCGCCCCAGCATTTT. This codes for CASSPGGHHPPQHF.

This clonotype was recorded a few times. The J gene is TRBJ2-1, the V gene TRBV12-3 or TRBV12-4; D is uncertain. Trimming removed 1 base at V and 9 bases at J, with 7 bases between. The CDR3 loop spans 12 amino acids. CDR3 sequence reads: CASSLEGTEQFF. CDR3 bases: TGTGCCAGCAGTTTAGAAGGTACTGAGCAGTTCTTC.

This clonotype has a handful of counts. This chain joins TRBV4-2 and TRBJ2-7; perhaps TRBD1 as D (5 bases). The length of the CDR3 is 16 residues. From germline, CDR1 is LGHNA and CDR2 YNFKEQ. Deletions cut 0 bases from V and 5 bases from J, with 17 bases between. The CDR3: CASSQDDSANSHEQYF. For the CDR3, the DNA is TGTGCCAGCAGCCAAGATGACAGCGCAAATAGTCACGAGCAGTACTTC.

The CDR3 DNA follows: TGCGCCAGCAGCTCGACGGGGGGAAACACCATATATTTT. Encoded protein: CASSSTGGNTIYF. J is TRBJ1-3 and V is TRBV5-1; D is undetermined. The length of the CDR3 is 13 residues. Per germline, CDR1 SGHRS and CDR2 YFSETQ. V lost 3 bases and J lost 4, with 8 bases in between.

The chain joins TRBV2 to TRBJ2-7; D unresolved. CDR1 and CDR2 from the germline V gene are SNHLY and FYNNEI. This CDR3 comprises 14 residues. V dropped 6 bases and J dropped 4 bases, with 16 bases sitting between them. The CDR3 DNA reads as TGTGCCAGCAGCGGACGGCGTGACCATTACGAGCAGTACTTC. As protein: CASSGRRDHYEQYF.

This clonotype showed up just a few times. The rearrangement links TRBV28 to TRBJ1-1; TRBD1 might be the D (5 bases). Germline V gives CDR1 MDHEN, CDR2 SYDVKM. The V end lost 5 bases, the J end lost 5 bases, and 18 bases lay between the germline ends. CDR3 length equals 15 residues. In nucleotides, the CDR3 is TGTGCCAGCAGTGATCCACGGGGGAAAAGGACTGAAGCTTTCTTT. Translating gives CASSDPRGKRTEAFF.

The rearrangement uses TRBV20-1 and TRBJ2-7; D is possibly TRBD1 (6 bases). V lost 2 bases and J lost 4, with 9 bases in between. The germline gives CDR1 DFQATT, CDR2 SNEGSKA (reference sequence). CDR3 length: 12 amino acids. The CDR3 bases are TGCAGTGCTAGACTCACAGGGTACGAGCAGTACTTC. It specifies CSARLTGYEQYF.

The V call is TRBV20-1, the J call TRBJ1-5; tentatively, D is TRBD1 (5 bases). Germline values: CDR1 DFQATT, CDR2 SNEGSKA (reference sequence). This CDR3 is 13 amino acids long. DNA of the CDR3: TGCAGCGCAGACAGTAATAGCAATCAGCCCCAGCATTTT. This gives the protein CSADSNSNQPQHF.

The chain joins TRBV4-2 to TRBJ1-1, with D perhaps matching TRBD1 (5 bases). The V end was cut by 2 bases, the J end by 6 bases, with 22 bases between. Germline values: CDR1 LGHNA, CDR2 YNFKEQ. The CDR3 spans 17 residues. Written as DNA, the CDR3 is TGTGCCAGCAGCCAAAAGGGGCCCGAGGGACGGGACGCTGAAGCTTTCTTT. Translation: CASSQKGPEGRDAEAFF.

The rearrangement links TRBV7-9 to TRBJ2-1; D not resolved. Deletions cut 2 bases from V and 5 bases from J, with 10 bases between. Germline V CDR1 and CDR2: SEHNR, FQNEAQ (reference sequence). This CDR3 comprises 14 residues. The CDR3 is CASSLFAGDNEQFF. The CDR3, as DNA: TGTGCCAGCAGCTTATTCGCCGGCGACAATGAGCAGTTCTTC.

This chain links TRBV5-1 with TRBJ1-2; D may be TRBD1 (6 bases). There are 16 residues in the CDR3. The ends were cut back, 4 bases at V and 8 bases at J, with 24 bases in the middle. Germline CDR1 SGHRS, CDR2 YFSETQ. CDR3 loop: CASSPTTGTPLGGYTF. DNA for the CDR3: TGCGCCAGCAGCCCCACCACCGGGACACCCTTAGGGGGCTACACCTTC.

There are a few counts of this clonotype. The genes are TRBV29-1 and TRBJ2-7; TRBD2 matches 11 bases. The CDR3 extends over 13 amino acids. Germline lookup yields CDR1 SQVTM and CDR2 ANQGSEA. J gave up 5 bases and V 2 bases, and 2 bases lay outside the gene matches. CDR3 residues: CSVELGLADEQYF. For the CDR3, the DNA is TGCAGCGTTGAACTGGGACTAGCGGACGAGCAGTACTTC.

V gene TRBV7-2 combines with J gene TRBJ2-2; the D gene could be TRBD1 or TRBD2 (6 bases each). The CDR3 has 16 residues. V shed 0 bases and J shed 1 base, with 9 bases lying between them. Germline V gene lookup returns CDR1 SGHTA and CDR2 FQGNSA. In DNA, the CDR3 is TGTGCCAGCAGCTTAGCGGGGGGCGTGAACACCGGGGAGCTGTTTTTT. Translating it yields CASSLAGGVNTGELFF.

This chain joins TRBV7-9 and TRBJ1-2, with 9 bases matching TRBD1. V shed 3 bases and J 8 bases; nucleotides not matched to a gene: 7. The V gene's germline CDR1 is SEHNR and CDR2 FQNEAQ (reference sequence). The CDR3 consists of 14 residues. The CDR3 loop is CASSLGTGTEGYTF. The CDR3 nucleotides are TGTGCCAGCAGCTTGGGGACAGGGACGGAGGGCTACACCTTC.

This clonotype has more than one count but fewer than ten. The gene calls are TRBV15 and TRBJ2-1; weak D call: TRBD1 (6 bases). The CDR3 is 13 amino acids. Per the germline V gene, CDR1 is LNHNV and CDR2 is YYDKDF (reference sequence). The V gene lost 5 bases and the J gene lost 7 bases, with 12 bases spanning the gap. CDR3 bases: TGTGCCACCAGCCTGGTGAGGGGGAATGAGCAGTTCTTC. Translation gives CATSLVRGNEQFF.

This clonotype was counted between two and nine times. V is TRBV15 and J is TRBJ1-1; D is ambiguous. Germline V gene lookup returns CDR1 LNHNV and CDR2 YYDKDF (reference sequence). The length of the CDR3 is 13 residues. Trimming took off 4 bases at V and 4 bases at J, with 10 bases between the two ends. The CDR3 DNA reads as TGTGCCACCAGCAAAAGGCAGCCCACTGAAGCTTTCTTT. Its protein product is CATSKRQPTEAFF.

This clonotype occurred a few times. The CDR3 here is CSVDKEPPNYGYTF. The CDR3 coding sequence is TGCAGCGTTGATAAGGAGCCTCCTAACTATGGCTACACCTTC. This sequence joins TRBV29-1 and TRBJ1-2; D unclear. Trimming removed 3 bases at V and 0 bases at J, with 11 bases between. Germline values: CDR1 SQVTM, CDR2 ANQGSEA. This CDR3 has 14 residues. Complete variable domain (other parts from reference TRBV29-1 and TRBJ1-2): SAVISQKPSRDICQRGTSLTIQCQVDSQVTMMFWYRQQPGQSLTLIATANQGSEATYESGFVIDKFPISRPNLTFSTLTVSNMSPEDSSIYLCSVDKEPPNYGYTFGSGTRLTVV.

This chain links TRBV2 with TRBJ2-3; 9 bases align to TRBD1. The germline V gene has CDR1 SNHLY and CDR2 FYNNEI. The CDR3 runs to 16 residues. V lost 8 bases and J lost 9; bases outside the gene matches: 18. The CDR3 here is CASRPEAGQGRFTQYF. For the CDR3, the DNA is TGTGCCAGCCGACCCGAAGCGGGACAGGGAAGGTTCACGCAGTATTTT.

This chain connects TRBV12-3 or TRBV12-4 to TRBJ1-1; 9 positions agree with TRBD1. V was clipped by 6 bases and J by 1 base; unmatched bases: 9. This CDR3 is 16 amino acids long. The CDR3 DNA sequence: TGTGCCAGCAGCTCCACCCCGGGACAGGGGAACACTGAAGCTTTCTTT. Protein product: CASSSTPGQGNTEAFF.

V and J are TRBV29-1 and TRBJ2-5; D remains ambiguous. The CDR3 runs 10 residues. V dropped 5 bases and J dropped 5 bases, with 6 bases sitting between them. CDR1 and CDR2 from the germline V gene are SQVTM and ANQGSEA. The CDR3 nucleotides are TGCAGCGTTTCTGGGGAGACCCAGTACTTC. Its protein is CSVSGETQYF.

The chain has TRBV20-1 and TRBJ1-1; 7 bases align to TRBD1. CDR1 and CDR2 from the germline V gene are DFQATT and SNEGSKA (reference sequence). V gave up 6 bases and J gave up 0 bases; unmatched junction bases: 16. The CDR3 extends over 17 amino acids. Written as DNA, the CDR3 is TGCAGTGCCCCGAACCCACAGGGGAGGCTGGTGAACACTGAAGCTTTCTTT. Translating gives CSAPNPQGRLVNTEAFF.